The clone carrying this TCR beta chain was seen many times. The ends were cut back, 4 bases at V and 2 bases at J, with 11 bases in the middle. The CDR3 has 13 residues. Germline CDR1 and CDR2: SQVTM and ANQGSEA. This sample stems from a study of CD8 T cells in ankylosing spondylitis. Each CDR3 protein gets one entry after TCRdb re-called the 5' RACE reads with MiXCR. The table records 250,000 or so distinct CDR3 sequences, about 10% of them present only once. The sample consisted of blood, either unsorted or a sorted T cell fraction (not recorded which). The chain links TRBV29-1 to TRBJ1-2; D not certain. This sequence was found in a male donor with ankylosing spondylitis or in good health (not recorded which). CDR3 sequence: CSVVSQPNYGYTF. The DNA for the CDR3 is TGCAGCGTTGTCAGCCAACCCAACTATGGCTACACCTTC.